This entry is about one TCR beta chain. This specimen belongs to a study of shared clonotypes between healthy human individuals. TCRdb's copy holds only in-frame clones and misses some; the assay was immunoSEQ multiplex PCR. The sample records about 690,000 clones, roughly 91% being singletons. The germline gives CDR1 SGHVS, CDR2 FQNEAQ. The CDR3 is made up of 12 amino acids. The V gene lost 4 bases and the J gene lost 4 bases, with 4 bases spanning the gap. The clonotype comes from a man aged 18 to 29 in good health. Some clones in this sample may be carry-over from other donors' samples. The rearrangement uses TRBV7-8 and TRBJ2-2; D unresolved. The sample consisted of memory CD8+ T cells from PBMCs. The sample's subset: CD45RO+ cells pooled with CCR7-negative TemRA cells. The CDR3 DNA follows: TGTGCCAGCAGCTGGGTCACCGGGGAGCTGTTTTTT. It yields the protein CASSWVTGELFF.